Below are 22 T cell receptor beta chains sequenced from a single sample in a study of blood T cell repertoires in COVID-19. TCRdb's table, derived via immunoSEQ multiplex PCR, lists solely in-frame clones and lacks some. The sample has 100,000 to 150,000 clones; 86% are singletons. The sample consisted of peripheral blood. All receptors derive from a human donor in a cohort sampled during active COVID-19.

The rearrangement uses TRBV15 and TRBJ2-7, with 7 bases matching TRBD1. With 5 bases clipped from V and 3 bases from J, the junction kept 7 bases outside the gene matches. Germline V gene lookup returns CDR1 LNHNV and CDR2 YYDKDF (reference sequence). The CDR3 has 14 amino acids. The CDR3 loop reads CATSGQETHYEQYF. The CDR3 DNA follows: TGTGCCACCAGCGGACAGGAGACTCACTACGAGCAGTACTTC.

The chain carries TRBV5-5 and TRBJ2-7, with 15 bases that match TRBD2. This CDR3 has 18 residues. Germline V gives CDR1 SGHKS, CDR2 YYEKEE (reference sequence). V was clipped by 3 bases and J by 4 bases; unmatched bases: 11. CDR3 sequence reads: CASSYSFGLAGGLYEQYF. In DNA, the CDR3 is TGTGCCAGCAGCTACTCCTTTGGACTAGCGGGAGGGCTATACGAGCAGTACTTC.

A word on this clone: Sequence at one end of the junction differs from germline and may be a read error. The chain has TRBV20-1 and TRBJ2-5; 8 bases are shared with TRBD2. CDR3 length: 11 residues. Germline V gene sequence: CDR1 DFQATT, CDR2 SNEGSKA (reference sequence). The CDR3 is CSAGAGTRVDF. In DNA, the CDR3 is TGCAGTGCTGGAGCCGGGACTAGGGTGGACTTC.

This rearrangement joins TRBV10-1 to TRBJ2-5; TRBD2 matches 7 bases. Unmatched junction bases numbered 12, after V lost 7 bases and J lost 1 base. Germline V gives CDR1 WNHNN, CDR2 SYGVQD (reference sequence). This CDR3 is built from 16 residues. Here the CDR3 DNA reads TGCGCCAGCAAAGCGGAGGGCGGGAGCTTCCAAGAGACCCAGTACTTC. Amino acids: CASKAEGGSFQETQYF.

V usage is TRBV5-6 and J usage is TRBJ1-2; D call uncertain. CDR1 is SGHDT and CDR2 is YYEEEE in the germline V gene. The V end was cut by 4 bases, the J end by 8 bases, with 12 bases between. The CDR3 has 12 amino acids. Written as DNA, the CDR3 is TGTGCCAGCAGCCAAATAATCGGGGGCTACACCTTC. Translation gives CASSQIIGGYTF.

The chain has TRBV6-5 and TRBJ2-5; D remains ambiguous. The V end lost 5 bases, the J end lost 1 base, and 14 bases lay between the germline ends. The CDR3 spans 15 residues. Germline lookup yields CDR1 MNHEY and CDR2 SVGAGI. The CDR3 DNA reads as TGTGCCAGCAGTCCACGACAATCCGTCCAAGAGACCCAGTACTTC. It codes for CASSPRQSVQETQYF.

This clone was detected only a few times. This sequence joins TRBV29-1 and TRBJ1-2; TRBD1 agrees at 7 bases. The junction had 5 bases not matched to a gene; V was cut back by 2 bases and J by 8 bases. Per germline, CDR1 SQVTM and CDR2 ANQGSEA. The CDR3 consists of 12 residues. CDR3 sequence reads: CSVERGPYGYTF. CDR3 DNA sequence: TGCAGCGTTGAAAGGGGGCCCTACGGCTACACCTTC.

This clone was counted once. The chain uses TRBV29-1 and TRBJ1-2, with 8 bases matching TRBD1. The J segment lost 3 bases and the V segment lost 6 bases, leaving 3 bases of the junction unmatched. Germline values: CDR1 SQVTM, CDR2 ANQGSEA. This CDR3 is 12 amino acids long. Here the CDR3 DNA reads TGCAGCGTCGGGGACAGGTACTATGGCTACACCTTC. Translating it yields CSVGDRYYGYTF.

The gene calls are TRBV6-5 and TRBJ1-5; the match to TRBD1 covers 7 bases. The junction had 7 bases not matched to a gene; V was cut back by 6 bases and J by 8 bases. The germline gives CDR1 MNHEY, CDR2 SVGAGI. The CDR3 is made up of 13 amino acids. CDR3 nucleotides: TGTGCCAGCAGGACAGGGCTGGGGAAGCCCCAGCATTTT. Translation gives CASRTGLGKPQHF.

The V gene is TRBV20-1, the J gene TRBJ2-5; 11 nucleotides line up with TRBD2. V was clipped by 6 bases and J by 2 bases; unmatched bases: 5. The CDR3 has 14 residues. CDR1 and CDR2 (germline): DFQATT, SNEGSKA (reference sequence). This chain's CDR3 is CSASSGRGQETQYF. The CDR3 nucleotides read TGCAGTGCCAGTAGCGGGAGGGGTCAAGAGACCCAGTACTTC.

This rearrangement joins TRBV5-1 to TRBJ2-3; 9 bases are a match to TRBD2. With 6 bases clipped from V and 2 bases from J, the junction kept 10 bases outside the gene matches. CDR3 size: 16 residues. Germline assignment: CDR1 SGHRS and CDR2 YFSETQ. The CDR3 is CASTAGGSLNTDTQYF. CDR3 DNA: TGCGCCAGCACGGCGGGGGGGTCTCTCAACACAGATACGCAGTATTTT.

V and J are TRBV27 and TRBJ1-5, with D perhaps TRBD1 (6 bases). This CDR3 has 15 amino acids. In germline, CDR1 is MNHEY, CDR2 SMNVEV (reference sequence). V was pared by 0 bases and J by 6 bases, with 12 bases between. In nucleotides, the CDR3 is TGTGCCAGCAGTTTATCCGGCAGGGGAACTCAGCCCCAGCATTTT. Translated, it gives CASSLSGRGTQPQHF.

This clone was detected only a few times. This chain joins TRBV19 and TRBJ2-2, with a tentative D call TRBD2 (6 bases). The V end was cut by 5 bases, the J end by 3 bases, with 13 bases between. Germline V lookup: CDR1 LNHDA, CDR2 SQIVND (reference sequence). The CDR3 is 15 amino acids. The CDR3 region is CASSGGDDDTGELFF. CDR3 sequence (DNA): TGTGCCAGTAGTGGAGGGGACGACGACACCGGGGAGCTGTTTTTT.

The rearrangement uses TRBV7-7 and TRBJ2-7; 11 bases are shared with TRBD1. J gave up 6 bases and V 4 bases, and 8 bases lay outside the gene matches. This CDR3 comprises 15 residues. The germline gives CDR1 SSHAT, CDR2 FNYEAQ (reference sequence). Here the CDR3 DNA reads TGTGCCAGCAGCTCTTCGGCCGGGACAGGGGGCGAGCAGTACTTC. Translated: CASSSSAGTGGEQYF. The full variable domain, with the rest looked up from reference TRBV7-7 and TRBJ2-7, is GAGVSQSPRYKVTKRGQDVTLRCDPISSHATLYWYQQALGQGPEFLTYFNYEAQPDKSGLPSDRFSAERPEGSISTLTIQRTEQRDSAMYRCASSSSAGTGGEQYFGPGTRLTVT.

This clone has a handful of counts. The CDR3 spells CASSFGRAYEQYF. The CDR3 DNA reads as TGTGCCAGCAGCTTCGGCAGGGCCTACGAGCAGTACTTC. This chain links TRBV11-2 with TRBJ2-7; a possible D gene is TRBD1 (5 bases). From germline, CDR1 is SGHAT and CDR2 FQNNGV. This CDR3 is 13 amino acids long. V lost 3 bases, J lost 2 bases, and 8 bases lay in between.

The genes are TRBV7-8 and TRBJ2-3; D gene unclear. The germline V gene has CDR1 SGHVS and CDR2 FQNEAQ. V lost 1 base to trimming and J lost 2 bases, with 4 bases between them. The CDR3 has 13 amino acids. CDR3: CASSLGATDTQYF. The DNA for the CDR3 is TGTGCCAGCAGCTTAGGAGCCACAGATACGCAGTATTTT. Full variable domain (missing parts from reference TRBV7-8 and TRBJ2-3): GAGVSQSPRYKVAKRGQDVALRCDPISGHVSLFWYQQALGQGPEFLTYFQNEAQLDKSGLPSDRFFAERPEGSVSTLKIQRTQQEDSAVYLCASSLGATDTQYFGPGTRLTVL.

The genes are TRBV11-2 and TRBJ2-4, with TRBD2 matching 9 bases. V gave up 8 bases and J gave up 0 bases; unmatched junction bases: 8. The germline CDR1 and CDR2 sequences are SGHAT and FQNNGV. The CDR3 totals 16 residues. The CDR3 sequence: CASPLAGAQAKNIQYF. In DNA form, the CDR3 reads TGTGCCAGCCCTTTAGCGGGAGCCCAAGCCAAAAACATTCAGTACTTC.

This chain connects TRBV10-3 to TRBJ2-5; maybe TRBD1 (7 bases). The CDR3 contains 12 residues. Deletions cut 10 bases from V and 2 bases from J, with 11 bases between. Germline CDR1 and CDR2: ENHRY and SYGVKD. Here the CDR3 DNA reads TGTGCCACCTCAGGGGGGCAAGAGACCCAGTACTTC. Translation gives CATSGGQETQYF.

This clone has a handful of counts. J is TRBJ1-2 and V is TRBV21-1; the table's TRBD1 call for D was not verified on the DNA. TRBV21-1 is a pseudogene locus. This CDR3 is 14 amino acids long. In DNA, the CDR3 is TGTGCCAGCAGCAAAGATCAGGGCCTGTATGGCTACACCTTC. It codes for CASSKDQGLYGYTF.

CDR3 region: CASSLRGMGREYF. CDR3 in DNA: TGTGCCAGCAGTTTACGGGGTATGGGGAGGGAGTACTTC. This sequence joins TRBV27 and TRBJ2-7; TRBD2 matches 7 bases. Germline CDR1 is MNHEY and CDR2 is SMNVEV (reference sequence). There are 13 residues in the CDR3. Losses at the gene ends were 2 bases for V and 11 bases for J; bases not matched to a gene: 9.

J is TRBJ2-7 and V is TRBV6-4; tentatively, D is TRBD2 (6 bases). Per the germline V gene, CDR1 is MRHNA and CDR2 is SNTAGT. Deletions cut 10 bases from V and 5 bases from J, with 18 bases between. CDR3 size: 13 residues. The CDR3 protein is CATAWGPGDEQYF. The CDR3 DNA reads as TGTGCCACAGCATGGGGCCCGGGGGACGAGCAGTACTTC.

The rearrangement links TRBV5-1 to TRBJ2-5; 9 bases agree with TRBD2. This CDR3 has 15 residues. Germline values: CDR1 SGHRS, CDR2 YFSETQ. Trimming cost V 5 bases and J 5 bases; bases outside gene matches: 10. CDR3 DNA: TGCGCCAGCAGGACTGGAGCGGGAGGAGGGGAGACCCAGTACTTC. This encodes CASRTGAGGGETQYF.